This T cell receptor beta chain emerged from a study of identifying expanded T cells in peripheral blood. Whole-study findings and limits: Clone count variance between approximately two-week samples rose with total template count. Over approximately two and four weeks, about 17 and 20 clones changed, versus approximately 1.2 between replicates.

TCRdb keeps only in-frame clones here, not all; method: immunoSEQ multiplex PCR. The sample has around 100,000 clones; approximately 89% are singletons. Collection occurred without any documented infections or immune events in donors. This clone has only a few counts. The antigen is not known. From germline, CDR1 is SGHAT and CDR2 FQNNGV. V lost 1 base and J 7 bases, leaving 13 bases between the germline ends. The CDR3 runs 14 residues. The chain carries TRBV11-2 and TRBJ1-2; D might be TRBD1 (6 bases). This clonotype originated in a person aged 18-69 years in good health. Sample: blood. The CDR3 sequence is CASSLATGPGGYTF. The DNA of the CDR3 is TGTGCCAGCAGCTTAGCGACAGGACCAGGTGGCTACACCTTC.